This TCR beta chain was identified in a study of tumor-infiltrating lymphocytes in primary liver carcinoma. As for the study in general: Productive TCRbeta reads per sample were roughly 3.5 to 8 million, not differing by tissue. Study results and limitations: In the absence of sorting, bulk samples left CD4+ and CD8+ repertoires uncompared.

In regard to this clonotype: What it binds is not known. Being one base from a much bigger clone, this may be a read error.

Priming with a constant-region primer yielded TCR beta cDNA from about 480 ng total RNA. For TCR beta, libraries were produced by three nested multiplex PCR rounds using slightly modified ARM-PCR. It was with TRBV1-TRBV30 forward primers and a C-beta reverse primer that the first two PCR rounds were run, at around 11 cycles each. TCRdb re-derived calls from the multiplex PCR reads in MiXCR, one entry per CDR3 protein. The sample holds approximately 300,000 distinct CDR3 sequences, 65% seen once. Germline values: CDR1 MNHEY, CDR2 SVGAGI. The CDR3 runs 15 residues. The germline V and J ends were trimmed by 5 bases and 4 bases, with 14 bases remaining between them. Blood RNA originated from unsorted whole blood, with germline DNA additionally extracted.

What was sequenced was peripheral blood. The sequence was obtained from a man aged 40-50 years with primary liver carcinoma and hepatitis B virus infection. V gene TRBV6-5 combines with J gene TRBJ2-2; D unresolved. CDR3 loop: CASSSTWASTGELFF. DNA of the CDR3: TGTGCCAGCAGTAGTACATGGGCTTCCACCGGGGAGCTGTTTTTT.